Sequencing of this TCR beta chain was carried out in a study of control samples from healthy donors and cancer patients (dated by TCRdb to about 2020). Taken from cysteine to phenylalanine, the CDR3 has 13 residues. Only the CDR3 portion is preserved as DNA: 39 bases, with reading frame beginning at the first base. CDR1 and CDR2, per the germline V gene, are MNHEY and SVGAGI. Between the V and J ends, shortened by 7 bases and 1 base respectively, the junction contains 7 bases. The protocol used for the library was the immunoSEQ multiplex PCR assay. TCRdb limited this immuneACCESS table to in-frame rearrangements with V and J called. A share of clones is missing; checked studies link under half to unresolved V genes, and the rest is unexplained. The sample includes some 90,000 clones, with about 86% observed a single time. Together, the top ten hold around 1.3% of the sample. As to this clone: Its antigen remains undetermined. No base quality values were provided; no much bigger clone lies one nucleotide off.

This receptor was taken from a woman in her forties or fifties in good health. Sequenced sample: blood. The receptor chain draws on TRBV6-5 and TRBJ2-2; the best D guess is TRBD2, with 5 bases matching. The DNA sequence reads TGTGCCAGCAAGAGGGTGAACACCGGGGAGCTGTTTTTT. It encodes CASKRVNTGELFF.